The present TCR beta chain was sequenced within a study of cytomegalovirus exposure and HLA in healthy donors. General observations from the study: Later on, an analysis found that several of the most significant clusters appeared to be linked to common viral pathogens, which included parvovirus B19. Apparent HLA restriction characterized most CMV-associated TCR beta chains in a later analysis.

The PCR was carried out with 60 Vbeta primers and 13 Jbeta primers. Profiled with immunoSEQ multiplex PCR; TCRdb holds only in-frame clones, not every one. The table has 130,000 to 150,000 clones, under 80% seen once. Details on this clone: Its antigen is as yet unknown.

Losses at the gene ends were 6 bases for V and 4 bases for J; bases not matched to a gene: 8. Germline V gene data show CDR1 as MNHEY and CDR2 as SVGAGI. The CDR3 length is 14 residues. J is TRBJ1-1 and V is TRBV6-5; 7 bases are a match to TRBD1. The sample was PBMCs. The clonotype comes from a male donor in good health and CMV-seronegative. CDR3 sequence reads: CASRPTGLFTEAFF. CDR3 sequence (DNA): TGTGCCAGCAGACCGACAGGGTTATTCACTGAAGCTTTCTTT.